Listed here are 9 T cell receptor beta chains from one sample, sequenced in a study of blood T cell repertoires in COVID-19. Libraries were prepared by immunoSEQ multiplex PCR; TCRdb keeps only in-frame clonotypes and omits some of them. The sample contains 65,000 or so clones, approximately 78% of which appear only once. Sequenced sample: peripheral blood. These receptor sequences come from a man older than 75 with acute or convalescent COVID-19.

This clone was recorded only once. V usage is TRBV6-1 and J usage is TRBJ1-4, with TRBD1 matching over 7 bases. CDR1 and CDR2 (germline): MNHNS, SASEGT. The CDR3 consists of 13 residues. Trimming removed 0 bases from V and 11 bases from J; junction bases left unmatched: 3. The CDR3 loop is CASSEAGTDKLFF. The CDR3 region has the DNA TGTGCCAGCAGTGAAGCTGGGACAGACAAACTGTTTTTT.

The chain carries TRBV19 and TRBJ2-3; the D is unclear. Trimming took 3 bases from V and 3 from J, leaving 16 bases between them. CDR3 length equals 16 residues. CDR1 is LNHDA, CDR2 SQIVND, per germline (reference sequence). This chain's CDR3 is CASSMTAGQTTDTQYF. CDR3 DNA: TGTGCCAGTAGTATGACGGCAGGCCAAACGACAGATACGCAGTATTTT.

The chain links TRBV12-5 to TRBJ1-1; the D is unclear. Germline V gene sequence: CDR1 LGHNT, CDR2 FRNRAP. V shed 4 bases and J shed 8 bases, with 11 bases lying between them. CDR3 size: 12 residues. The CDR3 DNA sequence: TGTGCTAGTGGTTCTATGGCGGGCGAAGCTTTCTTT. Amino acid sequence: CASGSMAGEAFF.

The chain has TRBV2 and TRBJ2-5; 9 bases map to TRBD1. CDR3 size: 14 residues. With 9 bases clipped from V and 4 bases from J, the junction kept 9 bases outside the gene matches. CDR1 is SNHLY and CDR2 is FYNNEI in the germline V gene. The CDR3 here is CASLLDRGTETQYF. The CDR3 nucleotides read TGTGCCAGTCTCTTGGACAGGGGTACAGAGACCCAGTACTTC.

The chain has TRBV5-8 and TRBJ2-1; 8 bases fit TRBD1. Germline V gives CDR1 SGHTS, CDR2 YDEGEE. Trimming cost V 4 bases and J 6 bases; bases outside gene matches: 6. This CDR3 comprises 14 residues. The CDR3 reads CASSNDRGSNEQFF. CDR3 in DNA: TGTGCCAGCAGCAACGACAGGGGAAGCAATGAGCAGTTCTTC.

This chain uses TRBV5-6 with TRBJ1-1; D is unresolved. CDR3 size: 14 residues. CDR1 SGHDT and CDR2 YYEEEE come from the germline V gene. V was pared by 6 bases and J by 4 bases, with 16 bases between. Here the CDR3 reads CASIPWGALTEAFF. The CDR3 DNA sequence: TGTGCCAGCATCCCCTGGGGAGCGCTCACTGAAGCTTTCTTT.

The CDR3 DNA follows: TGTGCCAGCACCAGCGACAGTTTATTGAGCCGTGGGGCCAACGTCCTGACTTTC. Translated, it gives CASTSDSLLSRGANVLTF. The chain couples TRBV25-1 to TRBJ2-6, with a weak D call TRBD1 (5 bases). The CDR3 consists of 18 residues. With 7 bases removed from V and 3 bases from J, the gap between germline ends came to 22 bases. From germline, CDR1 is MGHDK and CDR2 SYGVNS.

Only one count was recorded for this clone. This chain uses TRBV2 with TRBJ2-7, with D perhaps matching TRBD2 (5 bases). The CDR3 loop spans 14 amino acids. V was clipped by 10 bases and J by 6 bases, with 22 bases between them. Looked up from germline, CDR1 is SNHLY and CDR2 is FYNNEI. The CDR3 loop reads CATRGLRGATEQYF. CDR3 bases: TGTGCCACCCGGGGTCTGCGCGGTGCTACCGAGCAGTACTTC. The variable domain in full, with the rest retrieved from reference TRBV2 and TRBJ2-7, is EPEVTQTPSHQVTQMGQEVILRCVPISNHLYFYWYRQILGQKVEFLVSFYNNEISEKSEIFDDQFSVERPDGSNFTLKIRSTKLEDSAMYFCATRGLRGATEQYFGPGTRLTVT.

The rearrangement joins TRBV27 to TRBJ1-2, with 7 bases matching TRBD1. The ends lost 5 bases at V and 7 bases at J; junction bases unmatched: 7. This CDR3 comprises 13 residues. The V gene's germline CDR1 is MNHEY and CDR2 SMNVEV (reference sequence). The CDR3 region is CASSPRTGGGYTF. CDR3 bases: TGTGCCAGCAGTCCGAGGACAGGAGGTGGCTACACCTTC.